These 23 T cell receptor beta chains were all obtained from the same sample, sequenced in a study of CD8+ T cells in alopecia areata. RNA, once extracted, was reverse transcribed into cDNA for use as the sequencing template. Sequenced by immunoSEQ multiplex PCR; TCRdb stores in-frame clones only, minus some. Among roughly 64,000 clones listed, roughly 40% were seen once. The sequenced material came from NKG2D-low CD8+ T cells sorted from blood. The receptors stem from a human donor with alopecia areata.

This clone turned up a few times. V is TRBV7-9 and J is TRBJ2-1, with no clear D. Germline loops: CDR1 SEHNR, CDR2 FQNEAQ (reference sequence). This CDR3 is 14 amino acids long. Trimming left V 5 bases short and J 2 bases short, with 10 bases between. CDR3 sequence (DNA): TGTGCCAGCAGCGAGGCAGGAGCCTACAATGAGCAGTTCTTC. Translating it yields CASSEAGAYNEQFF.

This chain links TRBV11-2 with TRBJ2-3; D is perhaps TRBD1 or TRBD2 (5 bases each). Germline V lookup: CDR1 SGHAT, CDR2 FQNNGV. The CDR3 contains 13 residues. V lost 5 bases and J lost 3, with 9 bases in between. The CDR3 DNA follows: TGTGCCAGCAGCCTTGGGGGAACAGATACGCAGTATTTT. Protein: CASSLGGTDTQYF.

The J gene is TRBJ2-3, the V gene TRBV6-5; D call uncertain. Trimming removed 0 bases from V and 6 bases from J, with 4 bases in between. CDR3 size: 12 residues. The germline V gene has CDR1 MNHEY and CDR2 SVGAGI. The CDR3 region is CASSYSKDTQYF. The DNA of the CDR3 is TGTGCCAGCAGTTACTCTAAGGATACGCAGTATTTT.

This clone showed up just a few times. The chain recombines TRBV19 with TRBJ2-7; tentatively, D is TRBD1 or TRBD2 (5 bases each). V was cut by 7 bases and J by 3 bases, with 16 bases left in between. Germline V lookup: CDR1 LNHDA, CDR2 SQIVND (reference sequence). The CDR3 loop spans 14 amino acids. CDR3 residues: CASITRGRRYEQYF. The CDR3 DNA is TGTGCCAGTATTACCCGGGGCCGACGCTACGAGCAGTACTTC.

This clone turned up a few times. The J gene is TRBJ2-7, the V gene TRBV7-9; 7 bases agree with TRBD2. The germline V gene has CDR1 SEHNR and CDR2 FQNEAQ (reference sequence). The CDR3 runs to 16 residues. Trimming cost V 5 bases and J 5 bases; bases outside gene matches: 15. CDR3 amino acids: CASSPPQAGDYHEQYF. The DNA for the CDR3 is TGTGCCAGCAGCCCCCCTCAGGCGGGAGACTACCACGAGCAGTACTTC.

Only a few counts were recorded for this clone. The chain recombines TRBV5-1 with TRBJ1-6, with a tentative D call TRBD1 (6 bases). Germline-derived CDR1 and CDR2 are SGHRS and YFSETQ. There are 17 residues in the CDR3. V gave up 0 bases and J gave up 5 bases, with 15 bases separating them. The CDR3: CASSLAGAIRDNSPLHF. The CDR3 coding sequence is TGCGCCAGCAGCTTGGCAGGGGCTATACGGGATAATTCACCCCTCCACTTT.

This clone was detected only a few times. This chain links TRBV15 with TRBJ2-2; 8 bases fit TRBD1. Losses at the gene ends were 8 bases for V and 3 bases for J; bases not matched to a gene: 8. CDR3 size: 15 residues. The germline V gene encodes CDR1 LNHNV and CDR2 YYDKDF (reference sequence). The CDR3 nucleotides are TGTGCCACCCAAGACAGGGGAGTGGACACCGGGGAGCTGTTTTTT. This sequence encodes CATQDRGVDTGELFF.

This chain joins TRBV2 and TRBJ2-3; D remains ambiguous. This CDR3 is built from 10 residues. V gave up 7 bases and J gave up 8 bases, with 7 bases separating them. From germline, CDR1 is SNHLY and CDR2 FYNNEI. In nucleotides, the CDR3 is TGTGCCAGCATGGGGTTTACGCAGTATTTT. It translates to CASMGFTQYF. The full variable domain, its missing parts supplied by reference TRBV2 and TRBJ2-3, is EPEVTQTPSHQVTQMGQEVILRCVPISNHLYFYWYRQILGQKVEFLVSFYNNEISEKSEIFDDQFSVERPDGSNFTLKIRSTKLEDSAMYFCASMGFTQYFGPGTRLTVL.

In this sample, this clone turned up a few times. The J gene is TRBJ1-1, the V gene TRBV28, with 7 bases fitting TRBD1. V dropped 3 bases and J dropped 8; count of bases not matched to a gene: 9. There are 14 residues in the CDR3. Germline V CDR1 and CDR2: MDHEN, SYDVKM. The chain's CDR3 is CASSFFGGGGEAFF. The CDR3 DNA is TGTGCCAGCAGTTTCTTTGGAGGGGGCGGCGAAGCTTTCTTT.

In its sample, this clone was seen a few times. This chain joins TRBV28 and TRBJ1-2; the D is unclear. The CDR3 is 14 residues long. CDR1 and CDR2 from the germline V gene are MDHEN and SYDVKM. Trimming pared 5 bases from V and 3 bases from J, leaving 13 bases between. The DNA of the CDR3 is TGTGCCAGCAGTCCGCCCAACGCGTACTATGGCTACACCTTC. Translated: CASSPPNAYYGYTF.

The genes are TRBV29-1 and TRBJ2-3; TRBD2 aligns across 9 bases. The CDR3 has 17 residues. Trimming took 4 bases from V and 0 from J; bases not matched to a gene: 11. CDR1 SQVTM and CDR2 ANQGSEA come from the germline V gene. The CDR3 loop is CSVGLAEVRRSTDTQYF. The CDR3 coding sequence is TGCAGCGTTGGACTAGCGGAGGTTCGACGGAGCACAGATACGCAGTATTTT.

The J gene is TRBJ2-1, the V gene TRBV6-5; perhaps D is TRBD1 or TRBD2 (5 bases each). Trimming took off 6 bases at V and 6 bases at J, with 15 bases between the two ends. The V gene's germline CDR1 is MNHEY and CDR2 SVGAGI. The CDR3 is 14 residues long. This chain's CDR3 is CASSLGPEGNEQFF. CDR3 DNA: TGTGCCAGCAGCCTGGGACCCGAAGGCAATGAGCAGTTCTTC.

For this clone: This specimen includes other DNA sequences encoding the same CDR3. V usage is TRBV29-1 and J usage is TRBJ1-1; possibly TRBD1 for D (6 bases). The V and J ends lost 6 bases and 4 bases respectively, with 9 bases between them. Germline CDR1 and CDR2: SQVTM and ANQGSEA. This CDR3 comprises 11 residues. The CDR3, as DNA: TGCAGCGTCGAGGGGGGCACTGAAGCTTTCTTT. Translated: CSVEGGTEAFF.

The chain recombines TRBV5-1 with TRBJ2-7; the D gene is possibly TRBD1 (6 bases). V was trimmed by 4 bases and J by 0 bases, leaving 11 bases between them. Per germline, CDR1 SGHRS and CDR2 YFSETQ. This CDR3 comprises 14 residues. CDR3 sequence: CASSGDTYSYEQYF. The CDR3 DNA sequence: TGCGCCAGCAGCGGGGACACTTACTCCTACGAGCAGTACTTC.

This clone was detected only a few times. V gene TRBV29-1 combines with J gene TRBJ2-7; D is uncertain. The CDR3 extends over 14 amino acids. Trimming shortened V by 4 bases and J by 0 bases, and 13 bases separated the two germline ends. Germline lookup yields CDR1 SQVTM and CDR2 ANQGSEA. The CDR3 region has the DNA TGCAGCGTTGGGGTTTATCGGTACTCCTACGAGCAGTACTTC. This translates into CSVGVYRYSYEQYF.

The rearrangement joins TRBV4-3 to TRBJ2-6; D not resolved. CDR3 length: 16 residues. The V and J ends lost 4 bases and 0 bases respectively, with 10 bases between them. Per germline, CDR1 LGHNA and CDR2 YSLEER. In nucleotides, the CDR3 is TGCGCCAGCAGCCGAGGCTTGGACTCTGGGGCCAACGTCCTGACTTTC. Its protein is CASSRGLDSGANVLTF.

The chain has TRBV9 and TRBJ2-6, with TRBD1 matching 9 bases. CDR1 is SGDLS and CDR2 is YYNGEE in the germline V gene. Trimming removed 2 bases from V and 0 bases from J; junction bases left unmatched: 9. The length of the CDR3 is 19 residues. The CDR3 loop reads CASSVNPGQGFSGANVLTF. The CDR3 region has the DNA TGTGCCAGCAGCGTTAATCCGGGACAGGGTTTCTCTGGGGCCAACGTCCTGACTTTC.

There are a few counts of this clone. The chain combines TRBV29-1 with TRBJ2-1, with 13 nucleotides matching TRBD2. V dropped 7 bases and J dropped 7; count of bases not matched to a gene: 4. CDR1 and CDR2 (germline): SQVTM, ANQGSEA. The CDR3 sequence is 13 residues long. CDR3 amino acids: CSGTSGSSNEQFF. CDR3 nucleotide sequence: TGCAGCGGGACTAGCGGGAGTTCTAATGAGCAGTTCTTC.

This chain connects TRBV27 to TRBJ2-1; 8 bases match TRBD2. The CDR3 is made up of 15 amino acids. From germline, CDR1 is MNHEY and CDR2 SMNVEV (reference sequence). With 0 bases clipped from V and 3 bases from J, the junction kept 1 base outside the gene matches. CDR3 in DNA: TGTGCCAGCAGTTTATCGGCGGGAGGCTACAATGAGCAGTTCTTC. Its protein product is CASSLSAGGYNEQFF.

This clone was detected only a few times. The CDR3 region has the DNA TGTGCCAGCAGTTACCCGGGACGCGAATTTTATTTT. Amino acids: CASSYPGREFYF. This chain connects TRBV27 to TRBJ2-3, with D perhaps matching TRBD1 or TRBD2 (5 bases each). Trimming removed 4 bases from V and 15 bases from J, with 17 bases in between. The germline gives CDR1 MNHEY, CDR2 SMNVEV (reference sequence). This CDR3 is 12 amino acids long.

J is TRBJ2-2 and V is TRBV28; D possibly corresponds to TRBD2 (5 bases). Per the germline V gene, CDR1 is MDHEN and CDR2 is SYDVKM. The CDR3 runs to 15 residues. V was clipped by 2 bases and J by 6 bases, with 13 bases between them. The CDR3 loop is CASSLRQDWAGELFF. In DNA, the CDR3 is TGTGCCAGCAGTTTAAGGCAGGACTGGGCCGGGGAGCTGTTTTTT.

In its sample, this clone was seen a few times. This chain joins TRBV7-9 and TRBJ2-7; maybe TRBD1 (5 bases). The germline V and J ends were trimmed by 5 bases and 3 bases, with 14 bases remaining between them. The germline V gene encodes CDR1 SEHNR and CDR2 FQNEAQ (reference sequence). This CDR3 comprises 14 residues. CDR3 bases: TGTGCCAGCAGCCCGCCGGACAAAAACTACGAGCAGTACTTC. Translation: CASSPPDKNYEQYF.

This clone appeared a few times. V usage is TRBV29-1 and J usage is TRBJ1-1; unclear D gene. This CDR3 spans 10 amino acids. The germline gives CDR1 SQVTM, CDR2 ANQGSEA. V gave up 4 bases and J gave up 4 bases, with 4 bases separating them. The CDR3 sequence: CSVVRTEAFF. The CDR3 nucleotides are TGCAGCGTTGTCCGCACTGAAGCTTTCTTT. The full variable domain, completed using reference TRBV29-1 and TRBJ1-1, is SAVISQKPSRDICQRGTSLTIQCQVDSQVTMMFWYRQQPGQSLTLIATANQGSEATYESGFVIDKFPISRPNLTFSTLTVSNMSPEDSSIYLCSVVRTEAFFGQGTRLTVV.